This T cell receptor (beta chain) appears in the sequencing data of a study of blood T cell repertoires in COVID-19. Whole-study context: Spain, Italy and the United States supplied samples that represented acute and convalescent COVID-19. From T cells, B-cell-depleted T cells, or PBMCs came the material, which was cDNA or gDNA.

Method: immunoSEQ multiplex PCR; TCRdb's copy keeps in-frame clones and lacks some. The sample consists of about 47,000 clones, under 90% of them appearing once. The sample was peripheral blood. This TCR came from an elderly man with active or convalescent COVID-19.

CDR3 bases: TGCGCCAGCAGACTGGACAGGGGCTATGCCCATGGCTACACCTTC. It encodes CASRLDRGYAHGYTF. The genes are TRBV5-1 and TRBJ1-2; 9 positions match TRBD1. This CDR3 is 15 amino acids long. Germline V gives CDR1 SGHRS, CDR2 YFSETQ. V shed 5 bases and J 6 bases; nucleotides not matched to a gene: 11.